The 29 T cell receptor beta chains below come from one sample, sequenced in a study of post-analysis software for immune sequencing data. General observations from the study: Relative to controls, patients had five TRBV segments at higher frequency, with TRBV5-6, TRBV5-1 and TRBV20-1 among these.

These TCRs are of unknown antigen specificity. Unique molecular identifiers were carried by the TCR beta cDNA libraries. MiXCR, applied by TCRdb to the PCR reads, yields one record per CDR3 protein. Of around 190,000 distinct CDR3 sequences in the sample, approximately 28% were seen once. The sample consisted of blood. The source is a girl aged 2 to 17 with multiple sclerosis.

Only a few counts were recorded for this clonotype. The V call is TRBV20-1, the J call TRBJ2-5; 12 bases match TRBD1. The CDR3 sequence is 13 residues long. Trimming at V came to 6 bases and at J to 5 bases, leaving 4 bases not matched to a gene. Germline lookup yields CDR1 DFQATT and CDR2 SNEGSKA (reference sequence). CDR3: CSAPGTGGETQYF. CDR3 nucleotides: TGCAGTGCCCCCGGGACAGGGGGCGAGACCCAGTACTTC.

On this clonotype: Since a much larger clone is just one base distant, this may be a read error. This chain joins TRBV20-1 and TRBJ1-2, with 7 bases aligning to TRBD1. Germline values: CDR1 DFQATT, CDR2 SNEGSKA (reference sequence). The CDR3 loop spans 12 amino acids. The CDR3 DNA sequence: TGCAGGGCTGAAGACAGGGATTATGGCTACACCTTC. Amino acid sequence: CRAEDRDYGYTF.

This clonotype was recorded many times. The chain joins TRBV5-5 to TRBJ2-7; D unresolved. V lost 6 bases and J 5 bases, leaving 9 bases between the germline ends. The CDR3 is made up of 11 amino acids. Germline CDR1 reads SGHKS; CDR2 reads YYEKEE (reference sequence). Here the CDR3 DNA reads TGTGCCAGCACCAATGCTCACGAGCAGTACTTC. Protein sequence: CASTNAHEQYF.

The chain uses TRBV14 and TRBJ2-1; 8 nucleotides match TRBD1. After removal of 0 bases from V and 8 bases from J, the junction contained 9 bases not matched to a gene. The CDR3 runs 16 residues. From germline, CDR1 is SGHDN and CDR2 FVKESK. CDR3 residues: CASSQDLGTGGHEQFF. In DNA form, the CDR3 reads TGTGCCAGCAGCCAAGATCTGGGGACAGGCGGCCATGAGCAGTTCTTC.

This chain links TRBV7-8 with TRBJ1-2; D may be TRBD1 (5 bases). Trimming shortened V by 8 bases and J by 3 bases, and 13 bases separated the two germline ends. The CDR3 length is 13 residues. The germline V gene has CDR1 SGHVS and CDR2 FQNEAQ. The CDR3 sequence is CASWDRLDYGYTF. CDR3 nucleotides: TGTGCCAGCTGGGACCGATTGGACTATGGCTACACCTTC.

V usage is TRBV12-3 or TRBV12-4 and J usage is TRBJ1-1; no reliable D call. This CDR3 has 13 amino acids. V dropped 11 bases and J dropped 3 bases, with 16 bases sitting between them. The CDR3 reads CAGTRTADTEAFF. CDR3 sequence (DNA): TGTGCCGGCACTAGGACGGCGGACACTGAAGCTTTCTTT.

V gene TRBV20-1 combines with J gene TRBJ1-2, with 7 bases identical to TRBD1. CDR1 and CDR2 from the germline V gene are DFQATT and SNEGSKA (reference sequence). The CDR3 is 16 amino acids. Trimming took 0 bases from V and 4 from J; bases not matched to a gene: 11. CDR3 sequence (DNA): TGCAGTGCTAGAGATTTGAGGGGGCAATCTGGCTATGGCTACACCTTC. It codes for CSARDLRGQSGYGYTF.

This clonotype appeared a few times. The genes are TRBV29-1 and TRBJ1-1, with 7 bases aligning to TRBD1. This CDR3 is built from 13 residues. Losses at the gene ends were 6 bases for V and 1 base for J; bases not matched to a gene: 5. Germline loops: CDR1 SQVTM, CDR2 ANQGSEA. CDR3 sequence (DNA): TGCAGCGTCGCCTCAGGGGGGAACACTGAAGCTTTCTTT. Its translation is CSVASGGNTEAFF.

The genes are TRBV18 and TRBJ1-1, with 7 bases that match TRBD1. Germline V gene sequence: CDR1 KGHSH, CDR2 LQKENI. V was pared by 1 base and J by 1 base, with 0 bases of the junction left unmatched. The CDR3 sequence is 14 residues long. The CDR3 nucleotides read TGTGCCAGCTCACCACAGGGGGCGAACACTGAAGCTTTCTTT. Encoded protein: CASSPQGANTEAFF.

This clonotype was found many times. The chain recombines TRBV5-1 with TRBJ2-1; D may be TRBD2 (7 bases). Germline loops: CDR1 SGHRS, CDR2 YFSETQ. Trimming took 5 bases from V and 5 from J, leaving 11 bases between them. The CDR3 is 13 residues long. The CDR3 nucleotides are TGCGCCAGCAGGGGGGGGCCCCACAATGAGCAGTTCTTC. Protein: CASRGGPHNEQFF.

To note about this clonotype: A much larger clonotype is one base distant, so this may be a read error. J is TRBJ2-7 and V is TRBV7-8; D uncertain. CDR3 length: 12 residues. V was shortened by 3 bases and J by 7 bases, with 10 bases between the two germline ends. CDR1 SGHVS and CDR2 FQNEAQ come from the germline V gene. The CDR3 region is CASSFLGDEQYF. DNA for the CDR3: TGTGCCAGCAGCTTCCTGGGCGATGAGCAGTACTTC. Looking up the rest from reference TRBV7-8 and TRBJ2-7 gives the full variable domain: GAGVSQSPRYKVAKRGQDVALRCDPISGHVSLFWYQQALGQGPEFLTYFQNEAQLDKSGLPSDRFFAERPEGSVSTLKIQRTQQEDSAVYLCASSFLGDEQYFGPGTRLTVT.

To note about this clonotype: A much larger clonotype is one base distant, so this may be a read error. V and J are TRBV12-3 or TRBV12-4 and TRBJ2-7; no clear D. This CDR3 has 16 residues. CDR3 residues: CASSLTFGIVLYKQYF. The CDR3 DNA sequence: TGTGCCAGCAGTTTAACCTTTGGGATAGTCCTCTACAAGCAGTACTTC.

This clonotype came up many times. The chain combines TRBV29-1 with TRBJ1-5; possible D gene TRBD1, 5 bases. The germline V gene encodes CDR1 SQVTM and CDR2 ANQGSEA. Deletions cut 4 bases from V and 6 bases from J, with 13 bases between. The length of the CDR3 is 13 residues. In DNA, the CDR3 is TGCAGCGTTGTAGTGGGGACCGGTCAGCCCCAGCATTTT. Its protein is CSVVVGTGQPQHF.

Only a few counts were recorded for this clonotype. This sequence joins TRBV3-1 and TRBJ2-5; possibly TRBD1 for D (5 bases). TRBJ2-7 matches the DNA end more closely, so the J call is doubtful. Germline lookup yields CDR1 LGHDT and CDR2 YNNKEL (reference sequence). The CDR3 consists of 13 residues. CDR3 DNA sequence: TGTGCCAGCAGACTCCAAAGGGGCTCCGAGCAGTACTTC. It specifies CASRLQRGSEQYF.

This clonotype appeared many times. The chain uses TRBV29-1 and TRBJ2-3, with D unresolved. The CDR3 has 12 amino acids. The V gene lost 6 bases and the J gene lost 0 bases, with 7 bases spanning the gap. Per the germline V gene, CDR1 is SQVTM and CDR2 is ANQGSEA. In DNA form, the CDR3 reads TGCAGCGTGGATACTAGCACAGATACGCAGTATTTT. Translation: CSVDTSTDTQYF.

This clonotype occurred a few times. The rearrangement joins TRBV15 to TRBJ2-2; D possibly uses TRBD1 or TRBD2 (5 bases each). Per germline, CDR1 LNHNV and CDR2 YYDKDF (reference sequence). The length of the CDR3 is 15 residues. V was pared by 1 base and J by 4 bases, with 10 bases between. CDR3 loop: CATSRGGEGTGELFF. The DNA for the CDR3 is TGTGCCACCAGCAGAGGAGGGGAAGGCACCGGGGAGCTGTTTTTT.

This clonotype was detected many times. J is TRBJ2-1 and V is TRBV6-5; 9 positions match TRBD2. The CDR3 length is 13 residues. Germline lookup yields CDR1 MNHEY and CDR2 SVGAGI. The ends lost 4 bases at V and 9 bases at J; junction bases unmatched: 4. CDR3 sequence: CASSWLAGIEQFF. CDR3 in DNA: TGTGCCAGCAGTTGGCTAGCGGGGATTGAGCAGTTCTTC.

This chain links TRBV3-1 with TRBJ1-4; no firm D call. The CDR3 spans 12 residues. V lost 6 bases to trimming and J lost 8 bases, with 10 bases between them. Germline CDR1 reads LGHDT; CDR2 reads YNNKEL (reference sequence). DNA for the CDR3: TGTGCCAGCAGTCAGACTAGGGAAAAACTGTTTTTT. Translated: CASSQTREKLFF.

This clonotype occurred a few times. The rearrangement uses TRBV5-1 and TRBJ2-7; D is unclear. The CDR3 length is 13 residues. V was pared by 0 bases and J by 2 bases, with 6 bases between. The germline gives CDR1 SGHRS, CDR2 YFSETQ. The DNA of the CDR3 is TGCGCCAGCAGCTTGGCGTCCCCCTACGAGCAGTACTTC. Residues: CASSLASPYEQYF.

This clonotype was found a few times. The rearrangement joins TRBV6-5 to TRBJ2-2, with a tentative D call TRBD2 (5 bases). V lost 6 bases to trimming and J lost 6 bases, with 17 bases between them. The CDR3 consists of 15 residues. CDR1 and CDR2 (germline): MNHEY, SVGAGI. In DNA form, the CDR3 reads TGTGCCAGCAGCCCATTAGGGCCCGGGGCCGGGGAGCTGTTTTTT. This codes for CASSPLGPGAGELFF.

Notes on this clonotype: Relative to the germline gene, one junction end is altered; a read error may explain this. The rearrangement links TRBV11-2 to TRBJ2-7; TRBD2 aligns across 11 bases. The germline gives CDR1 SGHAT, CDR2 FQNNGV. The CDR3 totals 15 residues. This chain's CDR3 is CAGRIAGGPDTEQYF. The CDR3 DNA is TGTGCCGGCAGAATAGCGGGAGGGCCGGATACTGAGCAGTACTTC.

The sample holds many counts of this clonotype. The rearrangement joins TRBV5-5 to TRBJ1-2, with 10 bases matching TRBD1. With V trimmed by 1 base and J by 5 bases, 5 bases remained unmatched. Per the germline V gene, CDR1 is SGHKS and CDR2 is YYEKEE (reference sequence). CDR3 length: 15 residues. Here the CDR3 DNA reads TGTGCCAGCAGCTTGACCGGGACAGGGGAATATGGCTACACCTTC. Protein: CASSLTGTGEYGYTF.

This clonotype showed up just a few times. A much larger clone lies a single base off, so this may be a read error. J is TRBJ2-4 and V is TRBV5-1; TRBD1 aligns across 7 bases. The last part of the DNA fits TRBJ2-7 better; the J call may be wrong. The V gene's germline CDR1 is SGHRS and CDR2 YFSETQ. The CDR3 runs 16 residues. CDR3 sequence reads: CASSSRTGADGDEQYF. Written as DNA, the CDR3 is TGCGCCAGCAGCTCTCGGACAGGAGCAGATGGGGACGAGCAGTACTTC.

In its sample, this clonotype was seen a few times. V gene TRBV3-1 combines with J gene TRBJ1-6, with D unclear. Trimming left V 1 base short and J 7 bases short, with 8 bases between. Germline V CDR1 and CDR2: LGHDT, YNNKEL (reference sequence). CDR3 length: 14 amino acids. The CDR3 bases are TGTGCCAGCAGCCAAGGCGGCAGGAATTCACCCCTCCACTTT. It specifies CASSQGGRNSPLHF.

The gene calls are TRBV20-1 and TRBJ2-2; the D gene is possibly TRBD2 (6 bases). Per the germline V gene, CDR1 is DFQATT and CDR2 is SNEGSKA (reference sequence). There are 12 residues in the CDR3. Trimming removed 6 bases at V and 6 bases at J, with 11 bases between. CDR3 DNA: TGCAGTGCCCCCGGGGGACCCGGGGAGCTGTTTTTT. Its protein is CSAPGGPGELFF.

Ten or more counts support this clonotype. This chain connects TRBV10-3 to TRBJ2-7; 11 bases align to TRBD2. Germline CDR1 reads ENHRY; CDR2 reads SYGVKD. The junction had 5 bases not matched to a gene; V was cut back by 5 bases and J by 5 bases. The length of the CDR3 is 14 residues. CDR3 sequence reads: CAISLAGGTNEQYF. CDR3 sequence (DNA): TGTGCCATCAGTCTAGCGGGAGGAACCAACGAGCAGTACTTC.

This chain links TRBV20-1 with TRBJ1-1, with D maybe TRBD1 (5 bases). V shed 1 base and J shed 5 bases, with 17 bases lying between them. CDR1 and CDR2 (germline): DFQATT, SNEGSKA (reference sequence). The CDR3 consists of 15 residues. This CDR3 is CSARVGTWGSTEAFF. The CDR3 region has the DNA TGCAGTGCTAGAGTCGGGACGTGGGGGAGTACTGAAGCTTTCTTT.

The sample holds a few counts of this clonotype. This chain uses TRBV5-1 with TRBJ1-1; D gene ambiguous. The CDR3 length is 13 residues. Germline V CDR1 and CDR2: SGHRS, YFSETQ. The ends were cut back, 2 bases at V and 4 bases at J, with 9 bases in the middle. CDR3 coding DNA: TGCGCCAGCAGCTTTGGAACTAGCACTGAAGCTTTCTTT. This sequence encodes CASSFGTSTEAFF.

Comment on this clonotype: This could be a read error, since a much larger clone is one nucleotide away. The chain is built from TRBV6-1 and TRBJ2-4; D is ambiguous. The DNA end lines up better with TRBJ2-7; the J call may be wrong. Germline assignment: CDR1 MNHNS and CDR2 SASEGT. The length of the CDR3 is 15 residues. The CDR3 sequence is CASSEKGSNPYEQYF. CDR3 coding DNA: TGTGCCAGCAGTGAAAAAGGCAGCAATCCCTACGAGCAGTACTTC.